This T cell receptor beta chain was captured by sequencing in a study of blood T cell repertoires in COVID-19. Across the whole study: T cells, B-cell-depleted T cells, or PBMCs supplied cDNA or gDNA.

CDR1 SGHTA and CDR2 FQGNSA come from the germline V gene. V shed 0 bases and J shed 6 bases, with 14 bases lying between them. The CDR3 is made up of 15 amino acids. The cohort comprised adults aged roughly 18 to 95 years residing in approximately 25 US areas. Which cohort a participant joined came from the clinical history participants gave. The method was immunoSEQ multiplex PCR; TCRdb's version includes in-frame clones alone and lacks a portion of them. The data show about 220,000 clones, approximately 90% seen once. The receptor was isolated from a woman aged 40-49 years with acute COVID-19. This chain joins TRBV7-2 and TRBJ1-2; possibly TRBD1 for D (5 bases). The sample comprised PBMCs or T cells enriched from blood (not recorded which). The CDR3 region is CASSLAAGRMDGYTF. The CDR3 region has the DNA TGTGCCAGCAGCTTAGCGGCGGGGCGCATGGATGGCTACACCTTC.